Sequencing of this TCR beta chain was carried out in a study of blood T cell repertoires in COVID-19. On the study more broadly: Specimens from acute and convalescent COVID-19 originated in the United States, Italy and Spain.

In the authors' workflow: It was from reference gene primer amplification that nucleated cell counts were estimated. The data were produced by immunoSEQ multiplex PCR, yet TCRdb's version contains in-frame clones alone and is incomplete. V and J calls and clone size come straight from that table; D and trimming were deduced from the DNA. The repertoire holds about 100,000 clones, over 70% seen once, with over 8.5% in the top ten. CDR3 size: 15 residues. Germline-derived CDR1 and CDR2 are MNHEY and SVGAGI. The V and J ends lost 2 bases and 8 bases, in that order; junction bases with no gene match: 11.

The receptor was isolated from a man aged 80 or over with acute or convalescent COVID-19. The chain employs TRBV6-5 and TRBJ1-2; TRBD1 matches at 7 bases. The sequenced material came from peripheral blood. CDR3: CASSYTGTVGGGYTF. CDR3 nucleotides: TGTGCCAGCAGTTACACTGGGACAGTTGGAGGCGGCTACACCTTC.